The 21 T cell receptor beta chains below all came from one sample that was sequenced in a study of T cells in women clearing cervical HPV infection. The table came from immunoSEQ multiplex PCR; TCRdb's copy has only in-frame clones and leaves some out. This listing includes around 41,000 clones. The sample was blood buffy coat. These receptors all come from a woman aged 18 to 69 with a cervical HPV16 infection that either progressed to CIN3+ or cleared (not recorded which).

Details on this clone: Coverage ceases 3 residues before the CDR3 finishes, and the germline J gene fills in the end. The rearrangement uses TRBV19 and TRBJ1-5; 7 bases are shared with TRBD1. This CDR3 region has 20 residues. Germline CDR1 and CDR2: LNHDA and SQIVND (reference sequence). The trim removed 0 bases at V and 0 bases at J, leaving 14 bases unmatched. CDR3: CASSIEGAGGSGYSNQPQHF. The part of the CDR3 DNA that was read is TGTGCCAGTAGTATAGAAGGCGCAGGGGGAAGCGGGTATAGCAATCAGCCC.

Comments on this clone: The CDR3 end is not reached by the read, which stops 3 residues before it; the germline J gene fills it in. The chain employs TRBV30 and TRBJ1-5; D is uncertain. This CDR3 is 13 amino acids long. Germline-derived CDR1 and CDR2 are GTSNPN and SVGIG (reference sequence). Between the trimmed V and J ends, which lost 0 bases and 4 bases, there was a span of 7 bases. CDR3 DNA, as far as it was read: TGTGCCTGGAGTGTGTTTCCAAATCAGCCC. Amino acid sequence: CAWSVFPNQP. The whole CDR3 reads CAWSVFPNQPQHF.

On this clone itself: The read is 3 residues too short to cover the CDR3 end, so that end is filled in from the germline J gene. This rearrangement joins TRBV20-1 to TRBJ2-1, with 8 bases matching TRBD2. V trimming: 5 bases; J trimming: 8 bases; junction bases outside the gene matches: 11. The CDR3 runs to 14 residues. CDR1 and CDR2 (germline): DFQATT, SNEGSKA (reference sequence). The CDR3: CSARSQERGYEQFF. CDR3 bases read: TGCAGTGCTCGCTCCCAGGAGCGGGGGTATGAG.

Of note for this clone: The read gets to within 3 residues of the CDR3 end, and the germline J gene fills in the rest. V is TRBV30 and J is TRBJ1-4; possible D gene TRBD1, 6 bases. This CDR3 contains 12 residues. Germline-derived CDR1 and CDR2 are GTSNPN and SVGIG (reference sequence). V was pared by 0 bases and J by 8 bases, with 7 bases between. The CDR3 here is CAWSVQGEKLFF. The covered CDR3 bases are TGTGCCTGGAGTGTACAGGGAGAAAAA.

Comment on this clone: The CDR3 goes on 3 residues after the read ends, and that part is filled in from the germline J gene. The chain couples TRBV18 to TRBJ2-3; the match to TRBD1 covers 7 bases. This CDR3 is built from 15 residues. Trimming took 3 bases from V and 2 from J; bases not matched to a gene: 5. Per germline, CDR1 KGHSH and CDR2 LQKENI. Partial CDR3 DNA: TGTGCCAGCTCACCTAGGACAGGTACCACAGATACG. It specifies CASSPRTGTTDT. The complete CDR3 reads CASSPRTGTTDTQYF.

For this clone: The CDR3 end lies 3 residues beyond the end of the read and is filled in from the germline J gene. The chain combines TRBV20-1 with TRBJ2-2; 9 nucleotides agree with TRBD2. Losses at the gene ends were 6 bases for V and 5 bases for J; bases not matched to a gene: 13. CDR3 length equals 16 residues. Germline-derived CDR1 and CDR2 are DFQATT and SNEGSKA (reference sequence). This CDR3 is CSAHTFSGRGTGELFF. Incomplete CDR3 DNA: TGCAGTGCCCATACTTTTAGCGGGAGAGGTACCGGGGAG.

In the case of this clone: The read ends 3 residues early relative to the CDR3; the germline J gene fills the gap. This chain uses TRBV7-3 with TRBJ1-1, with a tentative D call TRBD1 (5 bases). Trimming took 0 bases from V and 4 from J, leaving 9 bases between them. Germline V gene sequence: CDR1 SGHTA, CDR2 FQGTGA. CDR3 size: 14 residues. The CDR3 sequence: CASSLTGESTEAFF. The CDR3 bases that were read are TGTGCCAGCAGCTTAACAGGGGAGAGCACTGAA.

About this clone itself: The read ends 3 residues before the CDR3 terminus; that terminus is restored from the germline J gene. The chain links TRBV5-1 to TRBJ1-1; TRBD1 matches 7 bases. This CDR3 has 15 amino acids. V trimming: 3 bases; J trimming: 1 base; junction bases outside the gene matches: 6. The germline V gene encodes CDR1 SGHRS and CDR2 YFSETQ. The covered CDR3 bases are TGCGCCAGCAGCTACAGACAGGGAAAGAACACTGAA. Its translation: CASSYRQGKNTE. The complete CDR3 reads CASSYRQGKNTEAFF.

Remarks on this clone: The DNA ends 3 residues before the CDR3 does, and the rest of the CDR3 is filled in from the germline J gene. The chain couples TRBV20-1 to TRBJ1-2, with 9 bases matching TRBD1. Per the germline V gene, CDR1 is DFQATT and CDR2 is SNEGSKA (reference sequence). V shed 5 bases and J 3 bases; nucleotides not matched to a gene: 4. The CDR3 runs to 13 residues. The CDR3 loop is CSAEGQGDYGYTF. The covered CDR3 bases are TGCAGTGCTGAGGGACAGGGTGACTATGGC.

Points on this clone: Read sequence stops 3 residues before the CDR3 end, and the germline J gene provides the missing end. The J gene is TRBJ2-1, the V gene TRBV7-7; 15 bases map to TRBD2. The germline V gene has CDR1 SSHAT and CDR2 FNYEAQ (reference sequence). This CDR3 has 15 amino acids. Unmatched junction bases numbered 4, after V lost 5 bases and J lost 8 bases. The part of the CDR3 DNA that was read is TGTGCCAGCAGCCCGGGACTAGCGGGAGGTCATGAG. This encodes CASSPGLAGGHE. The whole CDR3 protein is CASSPGLAGGHEQFF. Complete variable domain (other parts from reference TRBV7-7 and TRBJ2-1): GAGVSQSPRYKVTKRGQDVTLRCDPISSHATLYWYQQALGQGPEFLTYFNYEAQPDKSGLPSDRFSAERPEGSISTLTIQRTEQRDSAMYRCASSPGLAGGHEQFFGPGTRLTVL.

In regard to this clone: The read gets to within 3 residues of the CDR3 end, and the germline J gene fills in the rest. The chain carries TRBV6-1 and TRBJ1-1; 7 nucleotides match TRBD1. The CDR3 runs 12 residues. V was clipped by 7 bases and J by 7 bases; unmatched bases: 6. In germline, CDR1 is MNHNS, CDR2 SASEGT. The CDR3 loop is CASNDNRGEAFF. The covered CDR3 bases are TGTGCCAGCAATGATAACAGGGGTGAA.

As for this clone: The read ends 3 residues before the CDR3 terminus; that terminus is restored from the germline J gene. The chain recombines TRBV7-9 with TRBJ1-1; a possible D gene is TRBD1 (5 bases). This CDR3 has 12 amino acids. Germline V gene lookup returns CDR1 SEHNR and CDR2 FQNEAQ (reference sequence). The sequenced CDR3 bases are TGTGCCAGCAGTCCGACAGCCTCCGTT. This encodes CASSPTASV. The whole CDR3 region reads CASSPTASVAFF.

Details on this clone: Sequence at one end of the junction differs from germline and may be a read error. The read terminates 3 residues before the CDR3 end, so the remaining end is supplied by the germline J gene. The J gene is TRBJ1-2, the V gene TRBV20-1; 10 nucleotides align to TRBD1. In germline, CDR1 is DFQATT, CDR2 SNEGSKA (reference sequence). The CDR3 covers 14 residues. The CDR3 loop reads CSARGTGALYGYTF. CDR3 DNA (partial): TGCAGTGCCAGAGGGACAGGGGCCCTCTATGGC.

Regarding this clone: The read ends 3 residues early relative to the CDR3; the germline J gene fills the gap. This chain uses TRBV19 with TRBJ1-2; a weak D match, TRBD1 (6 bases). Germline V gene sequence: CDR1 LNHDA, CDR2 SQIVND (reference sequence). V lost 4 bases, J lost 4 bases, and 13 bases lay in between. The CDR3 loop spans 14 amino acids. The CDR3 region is CASSTQTGSYGYTF. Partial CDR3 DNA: TGTGCCAGTAGTACGCAGACAGGCTCCTATGGC.

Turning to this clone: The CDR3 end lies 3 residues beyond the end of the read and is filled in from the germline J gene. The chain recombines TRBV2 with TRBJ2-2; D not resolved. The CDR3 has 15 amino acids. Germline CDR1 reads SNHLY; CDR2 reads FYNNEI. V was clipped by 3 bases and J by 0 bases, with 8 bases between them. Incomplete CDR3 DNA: TGTGCCAGCAGTGACGCGTACGCGAACACCGGGGAG. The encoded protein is CASSDAYANTGE. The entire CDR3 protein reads CASSDAYANTGELFF.

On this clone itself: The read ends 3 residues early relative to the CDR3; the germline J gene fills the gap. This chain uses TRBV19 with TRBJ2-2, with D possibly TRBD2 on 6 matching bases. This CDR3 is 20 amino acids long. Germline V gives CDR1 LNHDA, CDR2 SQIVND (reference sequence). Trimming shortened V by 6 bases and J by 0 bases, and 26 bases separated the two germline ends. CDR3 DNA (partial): TGTGCCAGTAGCCCATCCGGGGGTCAGTTTCAGAACGCGAACACCGGGGAG. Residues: CASSPSGGQFQNANTGE. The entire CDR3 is CASSPSGGQFQNANTGELFF.

The sequenced CDR3 bases are TGTGCCAGCAGTAAGAGCGGGTCCCGCTCTAACTACAATGAG. It is translated as CASSKSGSRSNYNE. The full CDR3 protein is CASSKSGSRSNYNEQFF. J is TRBJ2-1 and V is TRBV7-3; possibly TRBD2 for D (6 bases). The CDR3 end falls 3 residues outside the read, so it is completed with the germline J gene. From germline, CDR1 is SGHTA and CDR2 FQGTGA. This CDR3 comprises 17 residues. V lost 6 bases, J lost 3 bases, and 21 bases lay in between.

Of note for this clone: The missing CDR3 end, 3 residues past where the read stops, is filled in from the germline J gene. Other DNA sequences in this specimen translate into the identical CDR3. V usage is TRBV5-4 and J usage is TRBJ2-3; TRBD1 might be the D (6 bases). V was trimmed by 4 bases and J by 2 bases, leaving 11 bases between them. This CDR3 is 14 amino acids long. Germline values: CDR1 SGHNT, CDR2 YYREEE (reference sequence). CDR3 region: CASSVGTITDTQYF. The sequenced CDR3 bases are TGTGCCAGCAGCGTCGGGACAATCACAGATACG.

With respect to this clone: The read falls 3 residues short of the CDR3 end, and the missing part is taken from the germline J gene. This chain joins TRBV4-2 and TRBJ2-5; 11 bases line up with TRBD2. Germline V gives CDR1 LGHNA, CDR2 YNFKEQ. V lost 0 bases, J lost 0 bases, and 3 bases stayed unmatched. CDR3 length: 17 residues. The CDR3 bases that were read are TGTGCCAGCAGCCAAGAGCCTAGCGGGGGGTACCAAGAGACC. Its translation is CASSQEPSGGYQET. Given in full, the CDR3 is CASSQEPSGGYQETQYF.

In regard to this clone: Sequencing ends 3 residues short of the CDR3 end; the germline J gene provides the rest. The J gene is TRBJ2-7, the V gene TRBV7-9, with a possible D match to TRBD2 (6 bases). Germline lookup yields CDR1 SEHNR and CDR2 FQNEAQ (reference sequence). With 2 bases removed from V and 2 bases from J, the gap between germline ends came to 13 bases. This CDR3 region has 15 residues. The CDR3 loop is CASSLYGTDTYEQYF. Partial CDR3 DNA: TGTGCCAGCAGCTTATACGGGACTGATACCTACGAG.

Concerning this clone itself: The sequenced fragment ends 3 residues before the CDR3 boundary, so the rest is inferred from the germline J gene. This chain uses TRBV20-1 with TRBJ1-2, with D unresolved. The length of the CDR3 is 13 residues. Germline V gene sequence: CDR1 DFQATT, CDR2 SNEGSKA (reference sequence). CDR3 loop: CSASELILGGYTF. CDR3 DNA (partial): TGCAGTGCTTCTGAGCTTATACTCGGGGGC.